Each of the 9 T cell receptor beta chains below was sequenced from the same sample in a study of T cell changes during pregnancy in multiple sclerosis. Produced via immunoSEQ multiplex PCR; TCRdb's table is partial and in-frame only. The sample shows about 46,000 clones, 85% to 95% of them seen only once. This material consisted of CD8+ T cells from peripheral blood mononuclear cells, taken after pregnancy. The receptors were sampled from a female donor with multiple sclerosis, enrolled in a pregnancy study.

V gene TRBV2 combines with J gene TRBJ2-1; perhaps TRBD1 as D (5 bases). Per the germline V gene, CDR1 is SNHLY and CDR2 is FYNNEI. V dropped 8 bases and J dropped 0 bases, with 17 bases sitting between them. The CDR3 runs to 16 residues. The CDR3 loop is CASLGFRVASYNEQFF. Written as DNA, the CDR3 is TGTGCCAGCTTGGGGTTCAGGGTAGCCTCCTACAATGAGCAGTTCTTC.

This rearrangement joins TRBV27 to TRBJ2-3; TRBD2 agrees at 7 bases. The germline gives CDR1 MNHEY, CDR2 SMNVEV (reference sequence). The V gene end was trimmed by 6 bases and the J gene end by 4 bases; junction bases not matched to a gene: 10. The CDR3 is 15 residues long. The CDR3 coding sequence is TGTGCCAGCAGGCTAGCGGCGAGGGTCTCAGATACGCAGTATTTT. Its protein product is CASRLAARVSDTQYF.

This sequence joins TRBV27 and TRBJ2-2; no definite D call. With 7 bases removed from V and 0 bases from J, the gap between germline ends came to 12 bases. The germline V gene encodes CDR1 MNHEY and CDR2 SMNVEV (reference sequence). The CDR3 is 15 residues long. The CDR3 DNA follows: TGTGCCAGCATGAATTACGGTTCGAACACCGGGGAGCTGTTTTTT. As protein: CASMNYGSNTGELFF.

CDR3 DNA: TGTGCCAGCAGGGCTGGGACAGCTGTGTACGAGCAGTACTTC. The encoded protein is CASRAGTAVYEQYF. The chain combines TRBV27 with TRBJ2-7; 7 bases map to TRBD1. The germline V gene encodes CDR1 MNHEY and CDR2 SMNVEV (reference sequence). The CDR3 consists of 14 residues. Trimming at V came to 6 bases and at J to 4 bases, leaving 9 bases not matched to a gene.

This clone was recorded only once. CDR3 DNA sequence: TGTGCCAGCAGCCACCACGGACCTCTAGCGGGGGGGTACAATGAGCAGTTCTTC. Amino acids: CASSHHGPLAGGYNEQFF. V and J are TRBV4-2 and TRBJ2-1, with 12 bases lining up with TRBD2. The J segment lost 4 bases and the V segment lost 3 bases, leaving 10 bases of the junction unmatched. Germline V gene sequence: CDR1 LGHNA, CDR2 YNFKEQ. This CDR3 is built from 18 residues.

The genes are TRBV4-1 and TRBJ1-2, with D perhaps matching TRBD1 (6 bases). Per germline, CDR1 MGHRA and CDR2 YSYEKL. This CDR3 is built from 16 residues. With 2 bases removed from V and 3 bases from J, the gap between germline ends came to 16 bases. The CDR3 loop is CASSQKLAGEDYGYTF. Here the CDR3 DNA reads TGCGCCAGCAGCCAAAAGCTCGCAGGGGAAGACTATGGCTACACCTTC.

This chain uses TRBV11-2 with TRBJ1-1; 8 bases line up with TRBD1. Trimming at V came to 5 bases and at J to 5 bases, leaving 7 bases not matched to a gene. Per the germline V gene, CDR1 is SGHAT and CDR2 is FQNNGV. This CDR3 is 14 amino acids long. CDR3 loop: CASSPPGGRTEAFF. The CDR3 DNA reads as TGTGCCAGCAGCCCCCCAGGGGGCCGGACTGAAGCTTTCTTT.

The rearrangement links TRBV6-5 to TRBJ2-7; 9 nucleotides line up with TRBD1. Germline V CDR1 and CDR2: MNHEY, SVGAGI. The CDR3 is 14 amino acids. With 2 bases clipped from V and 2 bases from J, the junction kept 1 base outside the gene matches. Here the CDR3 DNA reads TGTGCCAGCAGTTACGGGACAGGGACCTACGAGCAGTACTTC. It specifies CASSYGTGTYEQYF.

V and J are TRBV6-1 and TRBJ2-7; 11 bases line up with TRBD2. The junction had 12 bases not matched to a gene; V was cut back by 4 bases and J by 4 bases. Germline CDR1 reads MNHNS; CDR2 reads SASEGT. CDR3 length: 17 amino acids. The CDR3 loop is CASSGPLAGGTSYEQYF. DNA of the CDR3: TGTGCCAGCAGTGGGCCTCTAGCGGGAGGTACCTCTTACGAGCAGTACTTC.